Presented here are 28 T cell receptor beta chains from one specimen sequenced in a study of CD8 T cells in ankylosing spondylitis. Each CDR3 protein gets one entry after TCRdb re-called the 5' RACE reads with MiXCR. The sample includes 300,000 to 400,000 distinct CDR3 sequences, under 14% seen only once; the top ten take more than 7%. The material sequenced was blood, either unsorted or a sorted T cell fraction (not recorded which). The receptors shown here come from a female donor with ankylosing spondylitis or in good health (not recorded which).

Many counts were recorded for this clonotype. The chain couples TRBV5-6 to TRBJ1-4; no clear D gene. CDR3 size: 15 residues. Trimming took off 4 bases at V and 6 bases at J, with 16 bases between the two ends. Germline V CDR1 and CDR2: SGHDT, YYEEEE. CDR3 in amino acids: CASSPWAPPDEKLFF. The DNA for the CDR3 is TGTGCCAGCAGCCCATGGGCCCCACCTGATGAAAAACTGTTTTTT.

This clonotype was detected a few times. The J gene is TRBJ2-5, the V gene TRBV6-2 or TRBV6-3; 8 nucleotides match TRBD1. Germline V gene sequence: CDR1 MNHEY, CDR2 SVGEGT. The CDR3 loop spans 14 amino acids. V lost 8 bases to trimming and J lost 1 base; unmatched junction nucleotides: 6. The CDR3 bases are TGTGCCAGCGTACGGGACAGGCTCCAAGAGACCCAGTACTTC. Translation: CASVRDRLQETQYF.

J is TRBJ1-4 and V is TRBV3-1, with 9 bases lining up with TRBD1. CDR3 length: 15 amino acids. The J segment lost 8 bases and the V segment lost 2 bases, leaving 6 bases of the junction unmatched. CDR1 and CDR2 from the germline V gene are LGHDT and YNNKEL (reference sequence). The CDR3 nucleotides read TGTGCCAGCAGCCAACTGACCGGGACAGGGGAAAAACTGTTTTTT. It specifies CASSQLTGTGEKLFF.

This chain joins TRBV3-1 and TRBJ1-5; a weak D match, TRBD1 (5 bases). Germline-derived CDR1 and CDR2 are LGHDT and YNNKEL (reference sequence). The CDR3 sequence is 14 residues long. Trimming removed 2 bases from V and 3 bases from J, with 8 bases in between. CDR3 nucleotides: TGTGCCAGCAGCCAATCGGGGGACAATCAGCCCCAGCATTTT. Encoded protein: CASSQSGDNQPQHF.

This clonotype was seen more than once but under ten times. The chain is built from TRBV12-3 or TRBV12-4 and TRBJ2-3; D unclear. Trimming stripped 8 bases from V and 4 bases from J, with 10 bases between. This CDR3 comprises 12 residues. The chain's CDR3 is CASAALADTQYF. As DNA, the CDR3 is TGTGCCAGCGCGGCCTTGGCAGATACGCAGTATTTT.

This clonotype appeared many times. The chain combines TRBV12-3 or TRBV12-4 with TRBJ2-7; no firm D call. CDR3 size: 13 residues. V lost 3 bases and J 2 bases, leaving 8 bases between the germline ends. CDR3 DNA: TGTGCCAGCAGTTTGCAGGTAGCCTACGAGCAGTACTTC. Translating it yields CASSLQVAYEQYF.

This clonotype was counted a few times. The V call is TRBV28, the J call TRBJ1-5; D possibly corresponds to TRBD1 (6 bases). This CDR3 region has 15 residues. The V end lost 5 bases, the J end lost 7 bases, and 18 bases lay between the germline ends. Looked up from germline, CDR1 is MDHEN and CDR2 is SYDVKM. Here the CDR3 reads CASSPSSGAYQPQHF. In DNA, the CDR3 is TGTGCCAGCAGTCCGAGCTCAGGGGCTTACCAGCCCCAGCATTTT. Filled out from reference TRBV28 and TRBJ1-5, the complete variable domain reads DVKVTQSSRYLVKRTGEKVFLECVQDMDHENMFWYRQDPGLGLRLIYFSYDVKMKEKGDIPEGYSVSREKKERFSLILESASTNQTSMYLCASSPSSGAYQPQHFGDGTRLSIL.

This clonotype was observed many times. The rearrangement links TRBV7-2 to TRBJ2-2, with 8 positions matching TRBD1. Germline lookup yields CDR1 SGHTA and CDR2 FQGNSA. The V gene end was trimmed by 9 bases and the J gene end by 1 base; junction bases not matched to a gene: 7. This CDR3 has 15 amino acids. Written as DNA, the CDR3 is TGTGCCAGGCTAGACAGGGGCGAGAACACCGGGGAGCTGTTTTTT. This gives the protein CARLDRGENTGELFF.

This clonotype has more than one count but fewer than ten. The chain is built from TRBV5-1 and TRBJ2-3; 10 bases fit TRBD2. V shed 5 bases and J 4 bases; nucleotides not matched to a gene: 13. The CDR3 runs to 17 residues. The germline V gene encodes CDR1 SGHRS and CDR2 YFSETQ. The CDR3, as DNA: TGCGCCAGCAGATCCGGGACTAGCGTGAGGAGCGCAGATACGCAGTATTTT. It translates to CASRSGTSVRSADTQYF.

This clonotype was counted many times. The genes are TRBV7-6 and TRBJ1-6; D unclear. Trimming took off 2 bases at V and 7 bases at J, with 9 bases between the two ends. CDR3 size: 14 residues. CDR1 is SGHVS and CDR2 is FNYEAQ in the germline V gene. The CDR3 region is CASSLQEGNSPLHF. Written as DNA, the CDR3 is TGTGCCAGCAGCTTACAGGAAGGGAATTCACCCCTCCACTTT. The whole variable domain, filled in from reference TRBV7-6 and TRBJ1-6, reads GAGVSQSPRYKVTKRGQDVALRCDPISGHVSLYWYRQALGQGPEFLTYFNYEAQQDKSGLPNDRFSAERPEGSISTLTIQRTEQRDSAMYRCASSLQEGNSPLHFGNGTRLTVT.

Notes on this clonotype: Since a much larger clone is just one base distant, this may be a read error. The chain joins TRBV7-8 to TRBJ1-5; a possible D gene is TRBD2 (6 bases). The assigned J gene may be wrong: the sequence end matches TRBJ2-3 better. The germline V gene has CDR1 SGHVS and CDR2 FQNEAQ. This CDR3 spans 16 amino acids. This CDR3 is CASSPGGGLNNQPQYF. The CDR3, as DNA: TGTGCCAGCAGCCCCGGCGGAGGGTTAAACAATCAGCCCCAGTATTTT.

In its sample, this clonotype was seen many times. The rearrangement links TRBV12-3 or TRBV12-4 to TRBJ2-7; D is perhaps TRBD1 (5 bases). CDR3 length: 14 amino acids. V lost 2 bases and J 7 bases, leaving 15 bases between the germline ends. The CDR3 loop reads CASSLRLAQGEQYF. For the CDR3, the DNA is TGTGCCAGCAGTTTAAGACTGGCCCAGGGTGAGCAGTACTTC.

This clonotype was recorded at least ten times. This rearrangement joins TRBV20-1 to TRBJ1-4; 8 bases line up with TRBD1. Germline loops: CDR1 DFQATT, CDR2 SNEGSKA (reference sequence). The CDR3 covers 11 residues. V was pared by 7 bases and J by 6 bases, with 1 base of the junction left unmatched. For the CDR3, the DNA is TGCAGTGGACAGGGGTATGAAAAACTGTTTTTT. Residues: CSGQGYEKLFF.

This clonotype was detected a few times. J is TRBJ1-1 and V is TRBV20-1; 9 bases are a match to TRBD1. The CDR3 covers 14 residues. J gave up 4 bases and V 6 bases, and 9 bases lay outside the gene matches. Germline values: CDR1 DFQATT, CDR2 SNEGSKA (reference sequence). CDR3 in DNA: TGCAGTGCAATACAGGGGGCGGTGGGCACTGAAGCTTTCTTT. It is translated as CSAIQGAVGTEAFF.

The gene calls are TRBV2 and TRBJ2-3, with D possibly matching TRBD2 (6 bases). The germline V gene encodes CDR1 SNHLY and CDR2 FYNNEI. The CDR3 is 19 residues long. Trimming removed 8 bases from V and 1 base from J, with 28 bases in between. CDR3 sequence reads: CASCGSKRHRDFRTDTQYF. The CDR3 bases are TGTGCCAGCTGTGGGTCCAAAAGGCACCGGGACTTCCGCACAGATACGCAGTATTTT.

This clonotype was recorded at least ten times. CDR3 sequence reads: CASSETVTYEQYF. Here the CDR3 DNA reads TGCGCCAGCAGCGAAACTGTAACCTACGAGCAGTACTTC. V and J are TRBV5-1 and TRBJ2-7; D is ambiguous. The CDR3 length is 13 residues. The germline V gene has CDR1 SGHRS and CDR2 YFSETQ. V was cut by 4 bases and J by 2 bases, with 10 bases left in between.

This clonotype was picked up many times. This rearrangement joins TRBV5-6 to TRBJ1-5, with unresolved D. The germline V and J ends were trimmed by 4 bases and 8 bases, with 10 bases remaining between them. Germline CDR1 is SGHDT and CDR2 is YYEEEE. The CDR3 spans 12 residues. The CDR3: CASSGIGEPQHF. The DNA of the CDR3 is TGTGCCAGCAGCGGGATCGGGGAGCCCCAGCATTTT.

This clonotype was counted ten times or more. The genes are TRBV5-5 and TRBJ1-1; D is undetermined. This CDR3 contains 12 residues. V lost 2 bases and J lost 0, with 2 bases in between. The germline gives CDR1 SGHKS, CDR2 YYEKEE (reference sequence). CDR3 in DNA: TGTGCCAGCAGCTTAGTGAACACTGAAGCTTTCTTT. Its protein is CASSLVNTEAFF.

This clonotype was picked up many times. The rearrangement links TRBV9 to TRBJ2-2; D is uncertain. CDR1 is SGDLS, CDR2 YYNGEE, per germline. Trimming stripped 4 bases from V and 6 bases from J, with 7 bases between. The CDR3 runs 12 residues. The CDR3 coding sequence is TGTGCCAGCAGCCCACATGCCGGGGAGCTGTTTTTT. It is translated as CASSPHAGELFF.

The CDR3, as DNA: TGTGCCAGCAACCCTTTTGGGGTGCTCAATGAGCAGTTCTTC. Translation gives CASNPFGVLNEQFF. The V and J genes are TRBV5-6 and TRBJ2-1, with D hard to call. CDR3 length equals 14 residues. V lost 6 bases to trimming and J lost 6 bases, with 16 bases between them. Germline-derived CDR1 and CDR2 are SGHDT and YYEEEE. The variable domain in full, completed from reference TRBV5-6 and TRBJ2-1, reads DAGVTQSPTHLIKTRGQQVTLRCSPKSGHDTVSWYQQALGQGPQFIFQYYEEEERQRGNFPDRFSGHQFPNYSSELNVNALLLGDSALYLCASNPFGVLNEQFFGPGTRLTVL.

V and J are TRBV7-8 and TRBJ2-1; D may match TRBD1 or TRBD2 (6 bases each). V was shortened by 2 bases and J by 6 bases, with 14 bases between the two germline ends. Germline loops: CDR1 SGHVS, CDR2 FQNEAQ. The CDR3 spans 15 residues. CDR3 residues: CASSLITGASNEQFF. DNA for the CDR3: TGTGCCAGCAGCTTAATTACGGGGGCGTCCAATGAGCAGTTCTTC. The complete variable domain, with remaining parts taken from reference TRBV7-8 and TRBJ2-1, reads GAGVSQSPRYKVAKRGQDVALRCDPISGHVSLFWYQQALGQGPEFLTYFQNEAQLDKSGLPSDRFFAERPEGSVSTLKIQRTQQEDSAVYLCASSLITGASNEQFFGPGTRLTVL.

This clonotype was recorded many times. The chain combines TRBV5-1 with TRBJ2-1; 11 nucleotides match TRBD1. V lost 3 bases to trimming and J lost 8 bases; unmatched junction nucleotides: 7. Germline CDR1 and CDR2: SGHRS and YFSETQ. The CDR3 covers 15 residues. CDR3 residues: CASSSPGTGGDEQFF. The DNA of the CDR3 is TGCGCCAGCAGCTCCCCCGGGACAGGGGGGGATGAGCAGTTCTTC.

Turning to this clonotype: A much bigger clone sits one base away, suggesting this may be a read error. The CDR3 DNA reads TGCAGCGCGCAACCGGGTAATGAAAAACTGTTTTTT. It is translated as CSAQPGNEKLFF. The V and J genes are TRBV29-1 and TRBJ1-4; D remains ambiguous. V gave up 7 bases and J gave up 4 bases, with 10 bases separating them. The germline gives CDR1 SQVTM, CDR2 ANQGSEA. The CDR3 extends over 12 amino acids.

This clonotype was counted at least ten times. The rearrangement links TRBV5-1 to TRBJ2-3, with TRBD2 matching 14 bases. Germline trimming cut 3 bases from V and 4 bases from J; bases unmatched to any gene: 4. From germline, CDR1 is SGHRS and CDR2 YFSETQ. The CDR3 has 16 amino acids. The CDR3 nucleotides read TGCGCCAGCAGCTACGGGACTAGCGGGGGACCAGATACGCAGTATTTT. Translation gives CASSYGTSGGPDTQYF.

At least ten counts were recorded for this clonotype. The chain combines TRBV20-1 with TRBJ2-1, with 10 bases that match TRBD2. This CDR3 is built from 15 residues. V shed 5 bases and J 9 bases; nucleotides not matched to a gene: 13. Germline V lookup: CDR1 DFQATT, CDR2 SNEGSKA (reference sequence). CDR3 region: CSASRASGGSVEQFF. DNA for the CDR3: TGCAGTGCTTCCCGAGCTAGCGGGGGTTCAGTTGAGCAGTTCTTC.

At least ten counts were recorded for this clonotype. The V call is TRBV7-9, the J call TRBJ2-7, with no clear D. Trimming cost V 1 base and J 0 bases, with 7 bases left between them. Germline V CDR1 and CDR2: SEHNR, FQNEAQ (reference sequence). The CDR3 is 14 residues long. The CDR3 reads CASSLGINSYEQYF. Written as DNA, the CDR3 is TGTGCCAGCAGCTTAGGTATCAACTCCTACGAGCAGTACTTC.

This clonotype showed up many times. The rearrangement uses TRBV5-1 and TRBJ2-7; the D gene is possibly TRBD2 (6 bases). This CDR3 region has 14 residues. Trimming removed 3 bases at V and 4 bases at J, with 14 bases between. Looked up from germline, CDR1 is SGHRS and CDR2 is YFSETQ. CDR3 residues: CASSSYGGIYEQYF. The DNA for the CDR3 is TGCGCCAGCAGCTCTTACGGGGGAATATACGAGCAGTACTTC.

This clonotype appeared many times. J is TRBJ2-1 and V is TRBV18; D is unresolved. V lost 5 bases to trimming and J lost 9 bases, with 8 bases between them. CDR1 is KGHSH, CDR2 LQKENI, per germline. The CDR3 has 11 amino acids. The CDR3 sequence: CASSGISEQFF. The CDR3 coding sequence is TGTGCCAGCTCAGGTATAAGTGAGCAGTTCTTC. The whole variable domain, filled in from reference TRBV18 and TRBJ2-1, reads NAGVMQNPRHLVRRRGQEARLRCSPMKGHSHVYWYRQLPEEGLKFMVYLQKENIIDESGMPKERFSAEFPKEGPSILRIQQVVRGDSAAYFCASSGISEQFFGPGTRLTVL.